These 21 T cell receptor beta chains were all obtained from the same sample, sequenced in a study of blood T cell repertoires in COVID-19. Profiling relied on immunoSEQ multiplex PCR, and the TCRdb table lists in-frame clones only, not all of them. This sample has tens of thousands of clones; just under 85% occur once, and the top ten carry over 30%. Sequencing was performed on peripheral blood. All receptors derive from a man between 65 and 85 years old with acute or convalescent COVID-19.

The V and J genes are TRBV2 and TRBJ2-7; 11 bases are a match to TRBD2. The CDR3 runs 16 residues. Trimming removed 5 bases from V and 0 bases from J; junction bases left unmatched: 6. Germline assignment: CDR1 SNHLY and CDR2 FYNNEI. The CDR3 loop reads CASSTQGLAASYEQYF. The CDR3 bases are TGTGCCAGCAGTACTCAGGGACTAGCGGCCTCCTACGAGCAGTACTTC.

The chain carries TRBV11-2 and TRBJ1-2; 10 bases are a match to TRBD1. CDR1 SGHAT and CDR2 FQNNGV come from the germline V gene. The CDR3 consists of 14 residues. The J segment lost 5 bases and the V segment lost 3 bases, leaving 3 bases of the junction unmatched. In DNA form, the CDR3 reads TGTGCCAGCAGCTTTACGGACAGGGGGTATGGCTACACCTTC. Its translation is CASSFTDRGYGYTF.

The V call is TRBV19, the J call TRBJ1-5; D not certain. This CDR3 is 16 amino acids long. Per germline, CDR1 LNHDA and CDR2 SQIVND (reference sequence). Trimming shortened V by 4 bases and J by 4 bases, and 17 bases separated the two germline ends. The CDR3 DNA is TGTGCCAGTAGTACCTCGCCGACGGCAGGAAATCAGCCCCAGCATTTT. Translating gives CASSTSPTAGNQPQHF.

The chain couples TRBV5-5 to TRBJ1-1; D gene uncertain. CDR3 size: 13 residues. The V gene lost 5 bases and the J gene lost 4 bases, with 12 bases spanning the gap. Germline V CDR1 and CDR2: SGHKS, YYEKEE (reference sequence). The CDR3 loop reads CASRGLAGTEAFF. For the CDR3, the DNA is TGTGCCAGCAGAGGTTTGGCGGGCACTGAAGCTTTCTTT.

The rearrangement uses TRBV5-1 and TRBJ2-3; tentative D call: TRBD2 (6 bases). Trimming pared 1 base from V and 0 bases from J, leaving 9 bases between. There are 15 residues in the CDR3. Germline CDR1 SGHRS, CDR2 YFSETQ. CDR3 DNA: TGCGCCAGCAGCTTGTACGGGGGAAGCACAGATACGCAGTATTTT. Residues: CASSLYGGSTDTQYF.

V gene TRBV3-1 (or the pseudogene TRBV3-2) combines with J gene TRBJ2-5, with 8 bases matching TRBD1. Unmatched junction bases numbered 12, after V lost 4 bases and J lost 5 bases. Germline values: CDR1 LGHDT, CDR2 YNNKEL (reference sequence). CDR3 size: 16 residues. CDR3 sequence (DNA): TGTGCCAGCAGCCCTCAAGGAGACAGGGGCCGGGAGACCCAGTACTTC. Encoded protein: CASSPQGDRGRETQYF.

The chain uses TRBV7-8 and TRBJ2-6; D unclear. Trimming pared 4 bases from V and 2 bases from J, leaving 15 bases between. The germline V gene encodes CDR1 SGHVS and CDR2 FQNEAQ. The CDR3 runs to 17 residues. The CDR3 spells CASSSLVGPTGANVLTF. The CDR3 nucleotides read TGTGCCAGCAGCTCCCTAGTTGGCCCCACTGGGGCCAACGTCCTGACTTTC.

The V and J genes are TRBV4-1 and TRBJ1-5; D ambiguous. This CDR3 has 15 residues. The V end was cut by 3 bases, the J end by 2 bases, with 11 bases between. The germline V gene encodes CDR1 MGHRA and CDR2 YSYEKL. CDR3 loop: CASSQVGGGNQPQHF. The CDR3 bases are TGCGCCAGCAGCCAGGTGGGAGGCGGCAATCAGCCCCAGCATTTT.

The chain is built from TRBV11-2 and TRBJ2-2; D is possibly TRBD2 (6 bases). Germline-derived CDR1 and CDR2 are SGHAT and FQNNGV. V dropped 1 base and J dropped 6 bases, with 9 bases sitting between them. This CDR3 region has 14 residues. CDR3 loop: CASSLVAGPGELFF. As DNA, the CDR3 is TGTGCCAGCAGCTTAGTGGCGGGGCCCGGGGAGCTGTTTTTT.

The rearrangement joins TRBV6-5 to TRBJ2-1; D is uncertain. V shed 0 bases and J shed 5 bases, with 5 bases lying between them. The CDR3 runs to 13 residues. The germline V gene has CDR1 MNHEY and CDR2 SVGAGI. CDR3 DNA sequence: TGTGCCAGCAGTTACTCCCGGGACAATGAGCAGTTCTTC. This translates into CASSYSRDNEQFF.

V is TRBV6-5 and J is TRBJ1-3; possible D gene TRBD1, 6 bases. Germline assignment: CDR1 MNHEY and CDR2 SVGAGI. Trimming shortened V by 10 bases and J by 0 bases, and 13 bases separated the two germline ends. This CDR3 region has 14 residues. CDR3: CATRDISSGNTIYF. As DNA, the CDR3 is TGTGCCACCCGGGACATCAGCTCTGGAAACACCATATATTTT.

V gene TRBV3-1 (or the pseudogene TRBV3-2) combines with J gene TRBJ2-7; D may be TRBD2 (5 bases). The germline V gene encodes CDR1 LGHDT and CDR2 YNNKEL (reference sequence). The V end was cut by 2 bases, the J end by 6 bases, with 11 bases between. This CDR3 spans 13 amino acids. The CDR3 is CASSQTTSGEQYF. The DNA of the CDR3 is TGTGCCAGCAGCCAAACTACCAGCGGCGAGCAGTACTTC.

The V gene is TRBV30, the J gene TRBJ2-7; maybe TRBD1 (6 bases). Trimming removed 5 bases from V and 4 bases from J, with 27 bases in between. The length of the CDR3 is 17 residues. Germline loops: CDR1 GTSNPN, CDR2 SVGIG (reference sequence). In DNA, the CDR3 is TGTGCCTGGTATCCCCAGACAGGCGACTTATATGGGTACGAGCAGTACTTC. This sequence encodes CAWYPQTGDLYGYEQYF. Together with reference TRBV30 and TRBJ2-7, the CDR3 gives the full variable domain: SQTIHQWPATLVQPVGSPLSLECTVEGTSNPNLYWYRQAAGRGLQLLFYSVGIGQISSEVPQNLSASRPQDRQFILSSKKLLLSDSGFYLCAWYPQTGDLYGYEQYFGPGTRLTVT.

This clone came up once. The DNA for the CDR3 is TGTGCCAGCAGTGGTCGGGACAGGGGAAATGGCGAGCAGTACTTC. Its protein is CASSGRDRGNGEQYF. This chain connects TRBV2 to TRBJ2-7; TRBD1 matches at 10 bases. Germline V gene sequence: CDR1 SNHLY, CDR2 FYNNEI. The CDR3 spans 15 residues. V gave up 4 bases and J gave up 6 bases; unmatched junction bases: 9. The full variable domain, in which reference TRBV2 and TRBJ2-7 provide the parts outside the CDR3, is EPEVTQTPSHQVTQMGQEVILRCVPISNHLYFYWYRQILGQKVEFLVSFYNNEISEKSEIFDDQFSVERPDGSNFTLKIRSTKLEDSAMYFCASSGRDRGNGEQYFGPGTRLTVT.

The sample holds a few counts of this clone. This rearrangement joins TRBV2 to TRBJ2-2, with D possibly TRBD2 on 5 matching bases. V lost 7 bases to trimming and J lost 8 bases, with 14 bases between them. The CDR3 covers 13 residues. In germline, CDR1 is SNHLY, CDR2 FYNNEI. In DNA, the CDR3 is TGTGCCAGCATGCGACCGCCGGGAGGGGAGCTGTTTTTT. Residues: CASMRPPGGELFF.

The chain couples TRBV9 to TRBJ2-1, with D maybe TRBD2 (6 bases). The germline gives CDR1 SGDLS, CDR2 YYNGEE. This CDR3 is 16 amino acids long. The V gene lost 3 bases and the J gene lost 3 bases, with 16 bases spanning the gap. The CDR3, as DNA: TGTGCCAGCAGCGAGGCGAACGCGGGATTCTACAATGAGCAGTTCTTC. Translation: CASSEANAGFYNEQFF.

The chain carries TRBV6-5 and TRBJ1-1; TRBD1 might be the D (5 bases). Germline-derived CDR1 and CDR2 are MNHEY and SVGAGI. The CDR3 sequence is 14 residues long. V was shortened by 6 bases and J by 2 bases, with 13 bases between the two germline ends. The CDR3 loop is CASRQEHLNTEAFF. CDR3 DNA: TGTGCCAGCAGACAGGAACACCTAAACACTGAAGCTTTCTTT.

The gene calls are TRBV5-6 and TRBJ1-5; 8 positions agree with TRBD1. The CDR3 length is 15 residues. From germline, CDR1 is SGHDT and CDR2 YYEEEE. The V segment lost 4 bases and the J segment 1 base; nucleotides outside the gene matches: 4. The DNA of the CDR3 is TGTGCCAGCAGCCCTGACAGGGGAAGCAATCAGCCCCAGCATTTT. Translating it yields CASSPDRGSNQPQHF. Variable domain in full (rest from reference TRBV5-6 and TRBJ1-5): DAGVTQSPTHLIKTRGQQVTLRCSPKSGHDTVSWYQQALGQGPQFIFQYYEEEERQRGNFPDRFSGHQFPNYSSELNVNALLLGDSALYLCASSPDRGSNQPQHFGDGTRLSIL.

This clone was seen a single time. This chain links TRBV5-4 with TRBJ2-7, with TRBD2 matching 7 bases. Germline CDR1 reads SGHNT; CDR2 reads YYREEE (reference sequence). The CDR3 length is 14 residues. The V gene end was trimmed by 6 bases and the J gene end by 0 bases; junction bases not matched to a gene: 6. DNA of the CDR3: TGTGCCAGCAACTTAGCGGGTAGCTCCTACGAGCAGTACTTC. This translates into CASNLAGSSYEQYF.

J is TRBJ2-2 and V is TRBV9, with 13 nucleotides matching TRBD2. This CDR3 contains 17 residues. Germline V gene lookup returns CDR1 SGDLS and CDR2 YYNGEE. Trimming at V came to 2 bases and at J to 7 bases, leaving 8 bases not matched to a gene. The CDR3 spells CASSVTSGRASGGELFF. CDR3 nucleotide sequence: TGTGCCAGCAGCGTTACTAGCGGGAGGGCCTCGGGCGGGGAGCTGTTTTTT.

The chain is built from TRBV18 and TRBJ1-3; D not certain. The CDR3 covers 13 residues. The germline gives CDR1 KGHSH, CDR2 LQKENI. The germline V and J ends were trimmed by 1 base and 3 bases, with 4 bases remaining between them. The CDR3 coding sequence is TGTGCCAGCTCACCACTACTTGGAAACACCATATATTTT. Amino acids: CASSPLLGNTIYF.